The next 8 T cell receptor beta chains were all read from a single sample in a study of Tregs in tolerant kidney transplant recipients. Data came from immunoSEQ multiplex PCR; TCRdb stores just in-frame clones and leaves some out. The profile covers roughly 70,000 clones, with about 87% appearing a single time and around 4.1% taken by the ten largest. The nonmyeloablative bone marrow transplants came from related graft donors, with transient mixed chimerism. Sequenced here: CD4+ T cells from blood (PBMCs), sampled 6 months after the transplant. All receptors come from a human patient who received a combined kidney and bone marrow transplant. Some T cells may arise from the graft donor.

This clone was recorded once. The genes are TRBV5-6 and TRBJ2-3, with 7 bases that match TRBD2. There are 16 residues in the CDR3. With V trimmed by 3 bases and J by 5 bases, 12 bases remained unmatched. Germline assignment: CDR1 SGHDT and CDR2 YYEEEE. The CDR3 here is CASSSRGSGALDTQYF. CDR3 bases: TGTGCCAGCAGCTCCCGTGGCAGCGGGGCGCTAGATACGCAGTATTTT. The full variable domain, rest sourced from reference TRBV5-6 and TRBJ2-3, is DAGVTQSPTHLIKTRGQQVTLRCSPKSGHDTVSWYQQALGQGPQFIFQYYEEEERQRGNFPDRFSGHQFPNYSSELNVNALLLGDSALYLCASSSRGSGALDTQYFGPGTRLTVL.

The CDR3 spells CASRGLAGGSSYNEQFF. The CDR3 DNA is TGCGCCAGCAGAGGACTAGCGGGGGGGAGCTCCTACAATGAGCAGTTCTTC. The V and J genes are TRBV4-1 and TRBJ2-1, with 15 bases identical to TRBD2. Germline assignment: CDR1 MGHRA and CDR2 YSYEKL. Germline trimming cut 6 bases from V and 0 bases from J; bases unmatched to any gene: 3. The CDR3 runs 17 residues.

The chain couples TRBV11-1 to TRBJ1-6, with TRBD1 identical over 7 bases. V lost 5 bases to trimming and J lost 7 bases; unmatched junction nucleotides: 14. The CDR3 runs to 17 residues. Germline loops: CDR1 SGHAT, CDR2 FQDESV (reference sequence). CDR3 sequence (DNA): TGTGCCAGCAGCCCTAAAACCGGGACAGTAAAGAATTCACCCCTCCACTTT. Its translation: CASSPKTGTVKNSPLHF.

V and J are TRBV4-1 and TRBJ1-1; maybe TRBD1 (5 bases). Germline lookup yields CDR1 MGHRA and CDR2 YSYEKL. The germline V and J ends were trimmed by 1 base and 0 bases, with 15 bases remaining between them. The CDR3 is made up of 17 amino acids. CDR3 in amino acids: CASSQGRGKAMNTEAFF. The DNA for the CDR3 is TGCGCCAGCAGCCAAGGACGGGGGAAGGCTATGAACACTGAAGCTTTCTTT.

This chain connects TRBV30 to TRBJ2-3; D is possibly TRBD2 (5 bases). The V gene's germline CDR1 is GTSNPN and CDR2 SVGIG (reference sequence). V lost 1 base and J lost 3, with 8 bases in between. The CDR3 has 13 residues. CDR3 protein: CAWSGPGTDTQYF. Written as DNA, the CDR3 is TGTGCCTGGAGTGGTCCGGGAACAGATACGCAGTATTTT. The full variable domain, its missing parts supplied by reference TRBV30 and TRBJ2-3, is SQTIHQWPATLVQPVGSPLSLECTVEGTSNPNLYWYRQAAGRGLQLLFYSVGIGQISSEVPQNLSASRPQDRQFILSSKKLLLSDSGFYLCAWSGPGTDTQYFGPGTRLTVL.

This clone was seen a single time. This chain joins TRBV7-2 and TRBJ2-7, with 9 bases lining up with TRBD1. Germline V lookup: CDR1 SGHTA, CDR2 FQGNSA. The ends lost 5 bases at V and 9 bases at J; junction bases unmatched: 5. The CDR3 has 12 residues. Here the CDR3 DNA reads TGTGCCAGCAGCCCGACAGGGGGGTTGCAGTACTTC. Protein: CASSPTGGLQYF.

DNA of the CDR3: TGTGCCAGCAGCTTAGAAGCGTACACAGATACGCAGTATTTT. Amino acid sequence: CASSLEAYTDTQYF. V usage is TRBV7-9 and J usage is TRBJ2-3; D is uncertain. Germline loops: CDR1 SEHNR, CDR2 FQNEAQ (reference sequence). Trimming removed 1 base at V and 2 bases at J, with 7 bases between. The CDR3 consists of 14 residues.

The chain links TRBV9 to TRBJ1-1; 9 bases match TRBD1. The CDR3 loop spans 17 amino acids. Germline CDR1 is SGDLS and CDR2 is YYNGEE. The ends lost 4 bases at V and 4 bases at J; junction bases unmatched: 14. In DNA, the CDR3 is TGTGCCAGCAGCACCTCCGGGACAGGGAGGAGTGGCACTGAAGCTTTCTTT. It yields the protein CASSTSGTGRSGTEAFF. Full variable domain (outside the CDR3, taken from reference TRBV9 and TRBJ1-1): DSGVTQTPKHLITATGQRVTLRCSPRSGDLSVYWYQQSLDQGLQFLIQYYNGEERAKGNILERFSAQQFPDLHSELNLSSLELGDSALYFCASSTSGTGRSGTEAFFGQGTRLTVV.